A single sample is the source of the 31 T cell receptor beta chains below, sequenced in a study of blood T cell repertoires in COVID-19. Sequenced by immunoSEQ multiplex PCR; TCRdb stores in-frame clones only, minus some. The sample has 70,000 or so clones; about 83% are singletons. The sequenced sample consisted of peripheral blood. Receptors originate from a woman aged 60-75 years with acute or convalescent COVID-19.

The rearrangement joins TRBV10-3 to TRBJ1-5, with 9 bases aligning to TRBD1. The ends lost 0 bases at V and 4 bases at J; junction bases unmatched: 7. The V gene's germline CDR1 is ENHRY and CDR2 SYGVKD. The CDR3 totals 17 residues. Written as DNA, the CDR3 is TGTGCCATCAGTGAGTCGACAGGGGGTTCTCATAATCAGCCCCAGCATTTT. This translates into CAISESTGGSHNQPQHF.

V and J are TRBV6-2 or TRBV6-3 and TRBJ1-5, with 8 bases matching TRBD1. Germline V gene sequence: CDR1 MNHEY, CDR2 SVGEGT. J was trimmed by 7 bases and V by 2 bases; bases with no gene match: 7. The CDR3 covers 15 residues. Here the CDR3 DNA reads TGTGCCAGCAGTTACGACCAGGGGGCAGGGCAGCCCCAGCATTTT. It yields the protein CASSYDQGAGQPQHF.

The count of this clone is one. Additional DNA sequences in this sample encode the identical CDR3. J is TRBJ1-2 and V is TRBV18; TRBD1 might be the D (5 bases). The CDR3 covers 13 residues. Trimming removed 3 bases from V and 2 bases from J, with 7 bases in between. Germline CDR1 and CDR2: KGHSH and LQKENI. CDR3 loop: CASSPGGNYGYTF. CDR3 coding DNA: TGTGCCAGCTCACCGGGGGGAAACTATGGCTACACCTTC.

The genes are TRBV12-3 or TRBV12-4 and TRBJ1-5; 7 bases align to TRBD1. The junction had 2 bases not matched to a gene; V was cut back by 5 bases and J by 4 bases. This CDR3 comprises 13 residues. CDR3 residues: CASSQTGNQPQHF. CDR3 sequence (DNA): TGTGCCAGCAGTCAGACAGGGAATCAGCCCCAGCATTTT.

The chain carries TRBV20-1 and TRBJ1-5, with 8 positions matching TRBD1. CDR3 length equals 15 residues. J was trimmed by 1 base and V by 3 bases; bases with no gene match: 5. The V gene's germline CDR1 is DFQATT and CDR2 SNEGSKA (reference sequence). CDR3 in DNA: TGCAGTGCTAGTTATCGACAGGGGAGCAATCAGCCCCAGCATTTT. It encodes CSASYRQGSNQPQHF.

This rearrangement joins TRBV5-1 to TRBJ1-5; 10 bases agree with TRBD1. This CDR3 has 14 amino acids. V shed 5 bases and J 11 bases; nucleotides not matched to a gene: 10. Per the germline V gene, CDR1 is SGHRS and CDR2 is YFSETQ. The DNA of the CDR3 is TGCGCCAGCAGTCAAGACGGACAGGGGGGTACCCAGCATTTT. Translated, it gives CASSQDGQGGTQHF.

The rearrangement uses TRBV30 and TRBJ1-1; the match to TRBD1 covers 9 bases. V lost 4 bases and J lost 11; bases outside the gene matches: 8. CDR1 is GTSNPN, CDR2 SVGIG, per germline (reference sequence). The CDR3 covers 12 residues. CDR3 in amino acids: CAWNRDREMAFF. The CDR3 coding sequence is TGTGCCTGGAACCGGGACAGGGAGATGGCTTTCTTT.

The chain carries TRBV30 and TRBJ1-2; TRBD1 agrees at 10 bases. The CDR3 spans 16 residues. The V gene end was trimmed by 6 bases and the J gene end by 4 bases; junction bases not matched to a gene: 14. Germline assignment: CDR1 GTSNPN and CDR2 SVGIG (reference sequence). The CDR3 loop is CACRNAGTGASYGYTF. CDR3 in DNA: TGTGCCTGTAGAAATGCCGGGACAGGGGCGTCCTATGGCTACACCTTC.

Comment on this clone: The sample has other DNA sequences that encode this CDR3 too. V and J are TRBV3-1 (or the pseudogene TRBV3-2) and TRBJ1-5; D is possibly TRBD1 (5 bases). This CDR3 comprises 14 residues. V lost 1 base and J 7 bases, leaving 11 bases between the germline ends. Germline values: CDR1 LGHDT, CDR2 YNNKEL (reference sequence). CDR3 DNA sequence: TGTGCCAGCAGCCAAGGAGGCAGGGCCCAGCCCCAGCATTTT. Amino acid sequence: CASSQGGRAQPQHF.

The rearrangement links TRBV5-8 to TRBJ2-2, with 10 nucleotides matching TRBD1. V trimming: 4 bases; J trimming: 1 base; junction bases outside the gene matches: 4. The CDR3 is 16 residues long. Germline lookup yields CDR1 SGHTS and CDR2 YDEGEE. The CDR3 DNA sequence: TGTGCCAGCAGCCTACGGACAGGGGGGAACACCGGGGAGCTGTTTTTT. This encodes CASSLRTGGNTGELFF.

The V and J genes are TRBV11-2 and TRBJ1-2; the D gene is possibly TRBD1 (5 bases). The CDR3 spans 14 residues. Germline loops: CDR1 SGHAT, CDR2 FQNNGV. Deletions cut 1 base from V and 6 bases from J, with 12 bases between. The CDR3 loop is CASSLGYGADGYTF. CDR3 nucleotide sequence: TGTGCCAGCAGCTTAGGTTATGGGGCGGATGGCTACACCTTC.

The chain combines TRBV6-6 with TRBJ2-3; 9 bases match TRBD2. CDR1 is MNHNY, CDR2 SVGAGI, per germline (reference sequence). CDR3 size: 16 residues. V was pared by 4 bases and J by 4 bases, with 9 bases of the junction left unmatched. CDR3: CASSWGGLAEADTQYF. In nucleotides, the CDR3 is TGTGCCAGCAGTTGGGGGGGACTAGCTGAAGCAGATACGCAGTATTTT.

This CDR3 is CASSLRSRTGEAQYF. DNA for the CDR3: TGTGCCAGCAGCTTGCGCTCTCGGACAGGGGAGGCCCAGTACTTC. The J gene is TRBJ2-5, the V gene TRBV7-3, with TRBD1 identical over 9 bases. The CDR3 runs 15 residues. Looked up from germline, CDR1 is SGHTA and CDR2 is FQGTGA. Unmatched junction bases numbered 11, after V lost 3 bases and J lost 9 bases.

This clone was picked up a small number of times. The chain couples TRBV27 to TRBJ1-2; 9 bases agree with TRBD1. The J segment lost 6 bases and the V segment lost 6 bases, leaving 11 bases of the junction unmatched. There are 15 residues in the CDR3. Germline CDR1 and CDR2: MNHEY and SMNVEV (reference sequence). The CDR3 region has the DNA TGTGCCAGCAGCTTCCAACAGGGGGCAAGGGATGGCTACACCTTC. Protein product: CASSFQQGARDGYTF.

This chain connects TRBV28 to TRBJ1-1; maybe TRBD1 (5 bases). V was shortened by 5 bases and J by 0 bases, with 22 bases between the two germline ends. This CDR3 comprises 18 residues. Germline-derived CDR1 and CDR2 are MDHEN and SYDVKM. CDR3 nucleotide sequence: TGTGCCAGCAGTCCCGAGGGGTTGGGACTTTCTATGAACACTGAAGCTTTCTTT. Encoded protein: CASSPEGLGLSMNTEAFF.

The J gene is TRBJ1-1, the V gene TRBV10-2, with D uncertain. Germline V CDR1 and CDR2: WSHSY, SAAADI. Trimming stripped 3 bases from V and 4 bases from J, with 12 bases between. The CDR3 is made up of 14 amino acids. This chain's CDR3 is CASSEKGGPTEAFF. The CDR3, as DNA: TGCGCCAGCAGTGAAAAAGGAGGACCCACTGAAGCTTTCTTT.

This clone was seen just once. The rearrangement joins TRBV7-3 to TRBJ2-2; D remains ambiguous. The germline V and J ends were trimmed by 3 bases and 8 bases, with 10 bases remaining between them. The CDR3 has 13 residues. Germline CDR1 and CDR2: SGHTA and FQGTGA. CDR3 loop: CASSFSPRGELFF. DNA for the CDR3: TGTGCCAGCAGCTTTAGCCCCAGAGGGGAGCTGTTTTTT.

This sequence joins TRBV3-1 (or the pseudogene TRBV3-2) and TRBJ2-1, with a possible D match to TRBD1 (6 bases). Germline V lookup: CDR1 LGHDT, CDR2 YNNKEL (reference sequence). V was cut by 0 bases and J by 9 bases, with 12 bases left in between. CDR3 length equals 14 residues. CDR3 nucleotides: TGTGCCAGCAGCCAAGACACAGGGTGGAGTGAGCAGTTCTTC. Translating gives CASSQDTGWSEQFF.

The chain is built from TRBV19 and TRBJ1-5; TRBD1 might be the D (6 bases). V shed 2 bases and J shed 1 base, with 18 bases lying between them. Germline V gene sequence: CDR1 LNHDA, CDR2 SQIVND (reference sequence). The length of the CDR3 is 18 residues. CDR3 loop: CASSITHLGGASNQPQHF. DNA of the CDR3: TGTGCCAGTAGTATAACCCACCTAGGGGGGGCAAGCAATCAGCCCCAGCATTTT.

CDR3 amino acids: CASTTLFGSGGGASNEQFF. In DNA, the CDR3 is TGTGCCAGTACCACACTCTTTGGTAGCGGGGGGGGAGCCTCCAATGAGCAGTTCTTC. This sequence joins TRBV19 and TRBJ2-1; 11 bases match TRBD2. The CDR3 runs 19 residues. The V segment lost 7 bases and the J segment 6 bases; nucleotides outside the gene matches: 20. Per germline, CDR1 LNHDA and CDR2 SQIVND (reference sequence).

This clone was counted once. This chain uses TRBV7-3 with TRBJ2-2; TRBD2 aligns across 8 bases. V shed 4 bases and J 5 bases; nucleotides not matched to a gene: 6. The CDR3 is made up of 15 amino acids. Germline CDR1 reads SGHTA; CDR2 reads FQGTGA. The chain's CDR3 is CASSSTPGGTGELFF. CDR3 bases: TGTGCCAGCAGCTCCACACCGGGGGGGACCGGGGAGCTGTTTTTT.

The V call is TRBV5-6, the J call TRBJ1-4; no firm D call. The V gene lost 4 bases and the J gene lost 8 bases, with 21 bases spanning the gap. Germline V CDR1 and CDR2: SGHDT, YYEEEE. This CDR3 spans 16 amino acids. The CDR3 sequence: CASSGASKGMDEKLFF. The CDR3 DNA is TGTGCCAGCAGCGGCGCTAGCAAGGGCATGGACGAAAAACTGTTTTTT.

This chain uses TRBV11-2 with TRBJ1-2; tentative D call: TRBD1 (6 bases). The germline V gene has CDR1 SGHAT and CDR2 FQNNGV. Trimming removed 3 bases from V and 4 bases from J, with 9 bases in between. The CDR3 totals 13 residues. The CDR3 protein is CASSLKQGYGYTF. Here the CDR3 DNA reads TGTGCCAGCAGCTTGAAACAGGGCTATGGCTACACCTTC.

This chain joins TRBV20-1 and TRBJ1-3; 10 bases align to TRBD1. V lost 3 bases to trimming and J lost 3 bases; unmatched junction nucleotides: 8. The CDR3 loop spans 16 amino acids. Germline loops: CDR1 DFQATT, CDR2 SNEGSKA (reference sequence). CDR3 residues: CSASPRQGARGNTIYF. In DNA, the CDR3 is TGCAGTGCTAGTCCCCGACAGGGGGCGCGTGGAAACACCATATATTTT.

This clone was seen once. J is TRBJ1-1 and V is TRBV5-4, with 7 bases aligning to TRBD1. CDR1 and CDR2 (germline): SGHNT, YYREEE (reference sequence). J gave up 3 bases and V 4 bases, and 6 bases lay outside the gene matches. This CDR3 has 14 amino acids. DNA of the CDR3: TGTGCCAGCAGCCCGCCGGGACAGCACACTGAAGCTTTCTTT. It is translated as CASSPPGQHTEAFF. The entire variable domain, with the rest obtained from reference TRBV5-4 and TRBJ1-1, is as follows: ETGVTQSPTHLIKTRGQQVTLRCSSQSGHNTVSWYQQALGQGPQFIFQYYREEENGRGNFPPRFSGLQFPNYSSELNVNALELDDSALYLCASSPPGQHTEAFFGQGTRLTVV.

J is TRBJ1-1 and V is TRBV5-1, with 9 bases lining up with TRBD1. The CDR3 has 14 amino acids. Per germline, CDR1 SGHRS and CDR2 YFSETQ. Trimming removed 4 bases from V and 5 bases from J; junction bases left unmatched: 6. CDR3 residues: CASSAGQGRTEAFF. CDR3 nucleotide sequence: TGCGCCAGCAGCGCCGGACAGGGGCGGACTGAAGCTTTCTTT.

The chain uses TRBV30 and TRBJ1-3, with a possible D match to TRBD1 (5 bases). The CDR3 runs 16 residues. Looked up from germline, CDR1 is GTSNPN and CDR2 is SVGIG (reference sequence). Deletions cut 0 bases from V and 2 bases from J, with 14 bases between. The CDR3 bases are TGTGCCTGGAGTGTACCGACCAGGGAAGCTGGAAACACCATATATTTT. This codes for CAWSVPTREAGNTIYF.

The rearrangement joins TRBV10-1 to TRBJ1-1; D remains unclear. This CDR3 has 13 residues. Germline CDR1 is WNHNN and CDR2 is SYGVQD (reference sequence). Trimming stripped 5 bases from V and 2 bases from J, with 9 bases between. The CDR3 spells CASSPRGNTEAFF. CDR3 DNA: TGCGCCAGCAGTCCCCGGGGAAACACTGAAGCTTTCTTT.

This clone was found once. V is TRBV28 and J is TRBJ2-7; TRBD1 matches at 9 bases. This CDR3 contains 14 residues. Losses at the gene ends were 6 bases for V and 5 bases for J; bases not matched to a gene: 8. The germline gives CDR1 MDHEN, CDR2 SYDVKM. The CDR3 nucleotides read TGTGCCAGCAGCCCCCCGGACAGGGGACACGAGCAGTACTTC. Translated: CASSPPDRGHEQYF. The full variable domain, in which reference TRBV28 and TRBJ2-7 provide the parts outside the CDR3, is DVKVTQSSRYLVKRTGEKVFLECVQDMDHENMFWYRQDPGLGLRLIYFSYDVKMKEKGDIPEGYSVSREKKERFSLILESASTNQTSMYLCASSPPDRGHEQYFGPGTRLTVT.

CDR3 in DNA: TGTGCCAGCAGCAACGTACAGGGCAGATCTGGTGGCTACACCTTC. As protein: CASSNVQGRSGGYTF. This chain joins TRBV9 and TRBJ1-2; D may be TRBD1 (6 bases). The CDR3 totals 15 residues. V was trimmed by 4 bases and J by 7 bases, leaving 20 bases between them. Germline CDR1 reads SGDLS; CDR2 reads YYNGEE.

This chain connects TRBV6-6 to TRBJ1-2; 10 bases align to TRBD1. The CDR3 spans 13 residues. CDR1 is MNHNY and CDR2 is SVGAGI in the germline V gene (reference sequence). V was clipped by 4 bases and J by 13 bases; unmatched bases: 9. DNA for the CDR3: TGTGCCAGCAGTTTTGGACAGGGGGAGGGTTTCACCTTC. Protein: CASSFGQGEGFTF.